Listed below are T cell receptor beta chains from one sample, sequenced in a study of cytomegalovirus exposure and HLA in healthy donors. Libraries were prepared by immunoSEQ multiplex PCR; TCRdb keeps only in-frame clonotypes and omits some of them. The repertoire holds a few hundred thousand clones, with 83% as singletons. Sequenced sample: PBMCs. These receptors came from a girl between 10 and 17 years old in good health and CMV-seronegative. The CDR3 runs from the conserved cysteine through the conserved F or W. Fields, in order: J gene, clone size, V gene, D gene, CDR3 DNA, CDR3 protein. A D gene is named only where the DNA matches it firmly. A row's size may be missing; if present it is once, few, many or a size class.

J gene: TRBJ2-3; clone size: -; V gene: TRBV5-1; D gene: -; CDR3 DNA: TGCGCCAGCAGCCCCCGAGGGGGGGCGACCCCAGATACGCAGTATTTT; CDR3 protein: CASSPRGGATPDTQYF
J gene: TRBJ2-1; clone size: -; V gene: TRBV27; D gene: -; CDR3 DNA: TGTGCCAGCAGCCTCAGGGGATTATCCTACAATGAGCAGTTCTTC; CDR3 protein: CASSLRGLSYNEQFF
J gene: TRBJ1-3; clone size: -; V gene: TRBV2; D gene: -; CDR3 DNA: TGTGCCAGTAGGACAGACTCTGGAAACACCATATATTTT; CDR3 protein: CASRTDSGNTIYF
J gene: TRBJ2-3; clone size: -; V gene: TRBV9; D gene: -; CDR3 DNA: TGTGCCAGCAGCGTAACCTCATCTATCCGAACAGATACGCAGTATTTT; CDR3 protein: CASSVTSSIRTDTQYF
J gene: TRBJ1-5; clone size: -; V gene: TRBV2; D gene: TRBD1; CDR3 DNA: TGTGCCAGCAGCGTCGACAGGGGAGGCAATCAGCCCCAGCATTTT; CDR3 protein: CASSVDRGGNQPQHF
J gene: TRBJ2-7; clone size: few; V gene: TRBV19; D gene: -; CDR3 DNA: TGTGCCAGTAGTAATGGACAAGGCAGCTCCTACGAGCAGTACTTC; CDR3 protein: CASSNGQGSSYEQYF
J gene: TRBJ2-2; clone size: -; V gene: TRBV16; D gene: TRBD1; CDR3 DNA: TGTGCCAGCAGCCAATCGTTCGGGACAGGGGGAACCGGGGAGCTGTTTTTT; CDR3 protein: CASSQSFGTGGTGELFF
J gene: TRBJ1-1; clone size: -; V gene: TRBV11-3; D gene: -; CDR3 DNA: TGTGCCAGCAGCTTATACAGGAACACTGAAGCTTTCTTT; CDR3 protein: CASSLYRNTEAFF
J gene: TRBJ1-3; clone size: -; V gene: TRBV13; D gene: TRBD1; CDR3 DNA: TGTGCCAGCAGCGTAACCGGGGACAGTTTCTCTGGAAACACCATATATTTT; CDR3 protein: CASSVTGDSFSGNTIYF
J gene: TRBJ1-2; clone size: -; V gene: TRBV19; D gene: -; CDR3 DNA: TGTGCCAGTAGTATAGTTATACGTGACCTGGACGGCGGGTATGGCTACACCTTC; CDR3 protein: CASSIVIRDLDGGYGYTF
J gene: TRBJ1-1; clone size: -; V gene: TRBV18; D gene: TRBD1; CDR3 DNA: TGTGCCAGCTCAACCAACAGGGGAGACACTGAAGCTTTCTTT; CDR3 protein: CASSTNRGDTEAFF
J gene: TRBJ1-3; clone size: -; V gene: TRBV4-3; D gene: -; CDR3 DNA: TGCGCCAGCAGCCAAGGGTCAGGGACTGGAAACACCATATATTTT; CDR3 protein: CASSQGSGTGNTIYF
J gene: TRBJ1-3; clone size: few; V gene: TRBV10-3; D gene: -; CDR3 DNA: TGTGCCATCAGTGAGTCCGGGGGGAGAGTGACTGGAAACACCATATATTTT; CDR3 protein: CAISESGGRVTGNTIYF
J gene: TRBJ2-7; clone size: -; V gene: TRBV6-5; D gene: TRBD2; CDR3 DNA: TGTGCCAGCAGTTACTCCCCGGCGGGAGGGTACGAGCAGTACTTC; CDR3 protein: CASSYSPAGGYEQYF
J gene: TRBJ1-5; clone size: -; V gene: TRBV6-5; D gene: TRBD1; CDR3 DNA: TGTGCCAGCAGTGCCACGACAGGGTCGGGGCCCCAGCATTTT; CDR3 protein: CASSATTGSGPQHF
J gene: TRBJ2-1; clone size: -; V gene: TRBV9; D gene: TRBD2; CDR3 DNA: TGTGCCAGCAGCGCAAAGCGGGAGGAAAGCTCCTACAATGAGCAGTTCTTC; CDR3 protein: CASSAKREESSYNEQFF